This T cell receptor (beta chain) was identified in a study of T cells after yellow fever vaccination (dated by TCRdb to the late 2010s). The study in broad terms: Libraries from fractions with low cell numbers were prepared with the SMART-Seq v4 Ultra Low Input RNA kit. Bulk TCR alpha and beta repertoires were sequenced longitudinally to track T-cell clones before and after primary and booster YFV17D yellow fever vaccination. Two healthy male donors, one aged 18 to 30 and one aged 30 to 39 years, were included in the cohort. Bulk PBMC replicates and cell subsets were isolated from blood drawn at multiple timepoints before and after both primary and secondary immunization.

TCRdb records Illumina NovaSeq 6000 as the sequencer. Synthesis of TCR cDNA relied on 5'RACE template switching, a step that introduced a universal primer site along with unique molecular identifiers. Priming for cDNA synthesis came from both the TCR alpha and TCR beta constant segments. Library amplification used two PCR steps, and the second PCR step added sample barcodes and sequencing adapters. Sequencing of the libraries was done on either Illumina HiSeq 2500 (2x100 bp) or NovaSeq (2x150 bp). For the original study's pipeline: Reads were demultiplexed and collapsed into UMI consensus sequences with MIGEC, and V(D)J alignment was performed with MiXCR. Using edgeR on replicate PBMC samples, clonotypes were called vaccine-responding if FDR was below 0.01 and the log2 fold change was above 5 up to day 15. Bulk clonotypes were assigned CD4 or CD8 identity according to which sequenced CD4 or CD8 repertoire held them at higher abundance. In TCRdb, the public reads were trimmed at Q25 with fastp and aligned with MiXCR, with productive beta chains retained. For every CDR3 protein sequence, its rows merge into one entry that carries the most common genes and DNA. The V and J calls here are based on TCRdb, not the publication. The sample table holds some 300,000 distinct CDR3 sequences, of which around 10% were seen once. 3% to 4% of the sample is in the top ten clones.

Looking up the germline V gene yields CDR1 SGHDT and CDR2 YYEEEE. V is reduced by 5 bases and J by 1 base, leaving a spacing of 9 bases between them. From cysteine to phenylalanine, the CDR3 is 13 amino acids long. The retained sequence is limited to the CDR3, 39 bases, with the frame set at the first base. Here is what the overall study found, with its caveats: Computational filtering was required because FACS-sorted repertoires could contain abundant contaminating clonotypes from the bulk population. A small fraction of clonotypes appeared in both the CD4 and CD8 compartments, likely as a result of convergent recombination. Only a couple of donors were included in the study, so the extent to which the findings can be generalized is limited. Compared with the primary T-cell response, the secondary T-cell response was faster but weaker, reaching its peak on day 5 rather than on day 15. After the booster, most of the clones that had expanded following primary vaccination were detected again (96% of CD4 and around 87% of CD8), which suggests that memory was broadly maintained.

The intended sense of this specimen's treatment or condition label: live attenuated yellow fever vaccine strain. A standard Ficoll-Paque protocol was used to isolate PBMCs from peripheral blood. CD4 and CD8 T-cell fractions were isolated with Dynabeads CD4 and CD8 positive selection kits. TriZol was used to extract RNA from bulk PBMCs, CD4 and CD8 fractions, and dextramer-positive and dextramer-negative fractions. Remarks on this clonotype: No antigen is known for it. No base-level quality is on record; no much larger clone is a single base apart.

The chain is encoded by TRBV5-6 joined to TRBJ1-1; the D segment could be TRBD1, given 5 matching bases. Sequencing was performed on CD4+ T cells sorted from PBMCs, taken 45 days after the yellow fever booster vaccination. The sequence derives from a man younger than 35 who received the YFV17D yellow fever vaccine. The CDR3 reads as follows: CASRLQENTEAFF. The DNA sequence is given as TGTGCCAGCAGATTACAGGAGAACACTGAAGCTTTCTTT.